Presented here are 30 T cell receptor beta chains from one specimen sequenced in a study of blood T cell repertoires in COVID-19 (TCRdb year 2020). The library was produced with the immunoSEQ multiplex PCR assay. TCRdb took over this immuneACCESS table, retaining in-frame rearrangements with V and J assigned. Such tables are incomplete; in checked studies, under half of the missing clones stem from an unresolved V gene, and the remainder is unexplained. Across this sample there are some 150,000 clones, with about four fifths seen only once. The ten largest clones add up to about 3.6% of the sample. The material sequenced was PBMCs or T cells enriched from blood (not recorded which). Every receptor here comes from a woman aged 50 to 60 in a cohort exposed to, infected with or recovered from COVID-19 (not recorded which).

V and J are TRBV28 and TRBJ2-2; a possible D gene is TRBD2 (5 bases). Germline values: CDR1 MDHEN, CDR2 SYDVKM. Trimming cost V 11 bases and J 3 bases, with 10 bases left between them. This CDR3 region has 12 residues. CDR3 bases: TGTGCCGCGGGTCTTTACACCGGGGAGCTGTTTTTT. Its translation is CAAGLYTGELFF.

The genes are TRBV10-3 and TRBJ2-3; D might be TRBD1 (6 bases). V lost 4 bases and J 0 bases, leaving 8 bases between the germline ends. The germline gives CDR1 ENHRY, CDR2 SYGVKD. The CDR3 is 14 residues long. The DNA of the CDR3 is TGTGCCATCAGTGCAGGGGTAAGCACAGATACGCAGTATTTT. Its protein is CAISAGVSTDTQYF.

The V and J genes are TRBV6-6 and TRBJ2-3, with D perhaps TRBD2 (5 bases). This CDR3 contains 15 residues. The germline gives CDR1 MNHNY, CDR2 SVGAGI (reference sequence). V lost 0 bases, J lost 3 bases, and 10 bases lay in between. In DNA, the CDR3 is TGTGCCAGCAGTTACTCGCGGGTGTCGACAGATACGCAGTATTTT. Residues: CASSYSRVSTDTQYF.

This clone turned up a few times. This chain uses TRBV2 with TRBJ1-4; 8 bases line up with TRBD1. Trimming at V came to 7 bases and at J to 8 bases, leaving 9 bases not matched to a gene. The CDR3 is made up of 14 amino acids. The germline CDR1 and CDR2 sequences are SNHLY and FYNNEI. DNA for the CDR3: TGTGCCAGCACTCAACAGGGGGATAAGGAAAAACTGTTTTTT. Translated, it gives CASTQQGDKEKLFF.

This clone was counted only a few times. The CDR3 DNA sequence: TGTGCCAGCAGCCTCCGGGACAGGGGTCCCGAGCAGTACTTC. Translating it yields CASSLRDRGPEQYF. The chain combines TRBV7-9 with TRBJ2-7, with TRBD1 matching over 10 bases. The CDR3 totals 14 residues. After removal of 5 bases from V and 6 bases from J, the junction contained 7 bases not matched to a gene. Per the germline V gene, CDR1 is SEHNR and CDR2 is FQNEAQ (reference sequence).

Here the CDR3 DNA reads TGCGCCAGCAGCCGACAGGAAAAACTGTTTTTT. Translating it yields CASSRQEKLFF. The V call is TRBV4-1, the J call TRBJ1-4, with a possible D match to TRBD1 (5 bases). There are 11 residues in the CDR3. Germline V lookup: CDR1 MGHRA, CDR2 YSYEKL. Trimming stripped 4 bases from V and 8 bases from J, with 5 bases between.

V usage is TRBV4-2 and J usage is TRBJ1-1; D perhaps matches TRBD1 (5 bases). The CDR3 spans 15 residues. Germline V gene lookup returns CDR1 LGHNA and CDR2 YNFKEQ. The V end was cut by 0 bases, the J end by 0 bases, with 8 bases between. CDR3 region: CASSQDLRVNTEAFF. CDR3 DNA sequence: TGTGCCAGCAGCCAAGATCTCAGGGTGAACACTGAAGCTTTCTTT.

The V call is TRBV28, the J call TRBJ1-1; 11 nucleotides align to TRBD1. This CDR3 contains 15 residues. J was trimmed by 6 bases and V by 7 bases; bases with no gene match: 10. Germline values: CDR1 MDHEN, CDR2 SYDVKM. The DNA of the CDR3 is TGTGCCAGCACTGAAGCGGGACAGGGGGGAGCTGAAGCTTTCTTT. Its protein product is CASTEAGQGGAEAFF. Using reference TRBV28 and TRBJ1-1 for the parts outside the CDR3, the full variable domain is DVKVTQSSRYLVKRTGEKVFLECVQDMDHENMFWYRQDPGLGLRLIYFSYDVKMKEKGDIPEGYSVSREKKERFSLILESASTNQTSMYLCASTEAGQGGAEAFFGQGTRLTVV.

This chain links TRBV5-1 with TRBJ2-1; 7 bases map to TRBD2. Germline V CDR1 and CDR2: SGHRS, YFSETQ. CDR3 length: 14 residues. Germline trimming cut 2 bases from V and 8 bases from J; bases unmatched to any gene: 7. The CDR3 reads CASSFAGDIDEQFF. The CDR3 DNA sequence: TGCGCCAGCAGCTTTGCGGGAGATATCGATGAGCAGTTCTTC.

The chain is built from TRBV5-1 and TRBJ1-3; D call uncertain. Trimming left V 3 bases short and J 0 bases short, with 10 bases between. Germline CDR1 is SGHRS and CDR2 is YFSETQ. The CDR3 is 15 residues long. The DNA for the CDR3 is TGCGCCAGCAGCTCGACACCCAGCTCTGGAAACACCATATATTTT. Protein: CASSSTPSSGNTIYF.

The gene calls are TRBV6-6 and TRBJ2-3; 9 bases align to TRBD1. The length of the CDR3 is 14 residues. The germline V gene has CDR1 MNHNY and CDR2 SVGAGI (reference sequence). V gave up 3 bases and J gave up 9 bases; unmatched junction bases: 7. In nucleotides, the CDR3 is TGTGCCAGCAGTTATAGGGACAGGGTACAAACGCAGTATTTT. It codes for CASSYRDRVQTQYF.

A note on this clone: The junction departs from the called germline gene at one end, perhaps through a read error. The chain employs TRBV4-2 and TRBJ2-3, with a tentative D call TRBD2 (7 bases). The CDR3 sequence is 14 residues long. Looked up from germline, CDR1 is LGHNA and CDR2 is YNFKEQ. The CDR3 sequence: CASSEEGGTDTQYF. DNA for the CDR3: TGTGCCAGCAGCGAAGAGGGGGGGACAGATACGCAGTATTTT.

This chain joins TRBV7-9 and TRBJ2-5; D is possibly TRBD1 (7 bases). Germline CDR1 SEHNR, CDR2 FQNEAQ (reference sequence). V was clipped by 3 bases and J by 1 base, with 15 bases between them. The CDR3 runs 16 residues. The CDR3 region is CASSFPRRDSQETQYF. The CDR3 nucleotides read TGTGCCAGCAGCTTCCCCCGGCGGGACAGCCAAGAGACCCAGTACTTC.

The V call is TRBV24-1, the J call TRBJ2-2, with D tentatively TRBD1 (6 bases). Germline V CDR1 and CDR2: KGHDR, SFDVKD. V was cut by 4 bases and J by 1 base, with 12 bases left in between. This CDR3 comprises 16 residues. The CDR3 coding sequence is TGTGCCACCAGTGACCCCGACAGGAAGAACACCGGGGAGCTGTTTTTT. Amino acids: CATSDPDRKNTGELFF.

This rearrangement joins TRBV27 to TRBJ1-4; a weak D match, TRBD1 (5 bases). Trimming removed 3 bases at V and 6 bases at J, with 11 bases between. The CDR3 has 14 residues. Germline V lookup: CDR1 MNHEY, CDR2 SMNVEV (reference sequence). CDR3 sequence: CASSFITGDEKLFF. As DNA, the CDR3 is TGTGCCAGCAGTTTCATAACGGGGGATGAAAAACTGTTTTTT.

This clone has more than one count but fewer than ten. The V gene is TRBV20-1, the J gene TRBJ2-7, with TRBD2 matching 7 bases. This CDR3 has 15 amino acids. CDR1 and CDR2 from the germline V gene are DFQATT and SNEGSKA (reference sequence). V lost 3 bases, J lost 2 bases, and 10 bases stayed unmatched. This CDR3 reads CSASGVGAGAYEQYF. CDR3 nucleotide sequence: TGCAGTGCTAGTGGGGTTGGGGCGGGAGCCTACGAGCAGTACTTC.

This chain links TRBV5-4 with TRBJ1-2, with 7 bases fitting TRBD1. Germline V gene lookup returns CDR1 SGHNT and CDR2 YYREEE (reference sequence). J was trimmed by 8 bases and V by 0 bases; bases with no gene match: 10. CDR3 length: 15 amino acids. CDR3 residues: CASSLGQGKGRGYTF. The DNA of the CDR3 is TGTGCCAGCAGCTTGGGACAGGGTAAGGGTCGAGGCTACACCTTC.

The V gene is TRBV2, the J gene TRBJ1-2; D unclear. CDR1 SNHLY and CDR2 FYNNEI come from the germline V gene. The CDR3 spans 14 residues. Trimming left V 4 bases short and J 1 base short, with 10 bases between. DNA of the CDR3: TGTGCCAGCAGTGGAAACAGAAATAACTATGGCTACACCTTC. Its translation: CASSGNRNNYGYTF.

The rearrangement links TRBV5-1 to TRBJ2-5; no clear D gene. V was trimmed by 1 base and J by 3 bases, leaving 13 bases between them. Germline assignment: CDR1 SGHRS and CDR2 YFSETQ. The CDR3 has 15 amino acids. The CDR3 loop reads CASSLYLSSEETQYF. Written as DNA, the CDR3 is TGCGCCAGCAGCTTGTATCTCTCCTCGGAAGAGACCCAGTACTTC.

The chain has TRBV5-8 and TRBJ1-3; 10 nucleotides line up with TRBD1. The CDR3 covers 16 residues. In germline, CDR1 is SGHTS, CDR2 YDEGEE. The V and J ends lost 3 bases and 2 bases, in that order; junction bases with no gene match: 5. CDR3 protein: CASSYPGQGAGNTIYF. CDR3 nucleotide sequence: TGTGCCAGCAGCTACCCCGGACAGGGGGCTGGAAACACCATATATTTT. Variable domain in full (rest from reference TRBV5-8 and TRBJ1-3): EAGVTQSPTHLIKTRGQQATLRCSPISGHTSVYWYQQALGLGLQFLLWYDEGEERNRGNFPPRFSGRQFPNYSSELNVNALELEDSALYLCASSYPGQGAGNTIYFGEGSWLTVV.

V is TRBV7-5 and J is TRBJ2-7; TRBD1, the table's D call, lacks a check against the DNA. TRBV7-5 is given as a pseudogene. There are 15 residues in the CDR3. CDR3 region: CARSIRTEGTYEQYF. The CDR3 bases are TGTGCCAGAAGCATCCGGACAGAGGGGACCTACGAGCAGTACTTC.

The chain couples TRBV5-6 to TRBJ2-1; TRBD1 matches 7 bases. Trimming at V came to 3 bases and at J to 7 bases, leaving 10 bases not matched to a gene. CDR1 is SGHDT, CDR2 YYEEEE, per germline. The CDR3 sequence is 15 residues long. The CDR3, as DNA: TGTGCCAGCAGCTCCCGGGACAGCCCACGGAATGAGCAGTTCTTC. Translation: CASSSRDSPRNEQFF.

The CDR3 nucleotides are TGCAGCGTTGAGGCAGGGGGCTGGACTGAAGCTTTCTTT. Amino acids: CSVEAGGWTEAFF. V is TRBV29-1 and J is TRBJ1-1; 8 nucleotides match TRBD1. There are 13 residues in the CDR3. Looked up from germline, CDR1 is SQVTM and CDR2 is ANQGSEA. The junction had 5 bases not matched to a gene; V was cut back by 3 bases and J by 5 bases.

This chain links TRBV4-1 with TRBJ1-1; no reliable D call. The V gene lost 1 base and the J gene lost 0 bases, with 15 bases spanning the gap. Per germline, CDR1 MGHRA and CDR2 YSYEKL. The CDR3 is 17 residues long. The CDR3 loop reads CASSQVPPEPLNTEAFF. The CDR3 region has the DNA TGCGCCAGCAGCCAAGTTCCGCCAGAACCTCTGAACACTGAAGCTTTCTTT.

This sequence joins TRBV10-3 and TRBJ2-3; maybe TRBD1 (6 bases). CDR3 length: 15 amino acids. Germline V gene sequence: CDR1 ENHRY, CDR2 SYGVKD. Trimming removed 11 bases at V and 2 bases at J, with 20 bases between. The CDR3 loop reads CAAGQGSIYTDTQYF. The CDR3 nucleotides read TGTGCCGCCGGGCAGGGGTCCATATACACAGATACGCAGTATTTT.

The rearrangement joins TRBV21-1 to TRBJ2-5; whether TRBD2, the table's D call, matches the DNA was not checked. TRBV21-1 is a known pseudogene. CDR3 size: 15 residues. As DNA, the CDR3 is TGTGCCAGCAGCACAGGAGCGGGGTTCCAAGAGACCCAGTACTTC. As protein: CASSTGAGFQETQYF.

This clone was seen a single time. The rearrangement uses TRBV6-1 and TRBJ1-2; D is unresolved. The length of the CDR3 is 13 residues. The germline V gene encodes CDR1 MNHNS and CDR2 SASEGT. Trimming stripped 3 bases from V and 7 bases from J, with 12 bases between. The CDR3 here is CASSESRRGGYTF. CDR3 bases: TGTGCCAGCAGTGAGTCTAGAAGAGGTGGCTACACCTTC.

This chain joins TRBV3-1 (or the pseudogene TRBV3-2) and TRBJ2-1; the match to TRBD2 covers 8 bases. Germline loops: CDR1 LGHDT, CDR2 YNNKEL (reference sequence). V dropped 1 base and J dropped 9; count of bases not matched to a gene: 8. The CDR3 length is 15 residues. The CDR3 protein is CASSQVAGGAGEQFF. CDR3 in DNA: TGTGCCAGCAGCCAAGTCGCGGGAGGTGCTGGTGAGCAGTTCTTC.

In regard to this clone: One junction end disagrees with the germline gene, perhaps due to a read error. V gene TRBV7-2 combines with J gene TRBJ1-2; D call uncertain. The CDR3 runs to 12 residues. Germline CDR1 is SGHTA and CDR2 is FQGNSA. In nucleotides, the CDR3 is TGTGCCGGCAGATCTACCCCTTATGGCTACACCTTC. Protein sequence: CAGRSTPYGYTF.

This chain connects TRBV7-3 to TRBJ2-3, with 8 nucleotides matching TRBD2. With 4 bases clipped from V and 3 bases from J, the junction kept 6 bases outside the gene matches. Germline loops: CDR1 SGHTA, CDR2 FQGTGA. The CDR3 has 15 residues. CDR3 DNA sequence: TGTGCCAGCAGCTCAGGGGCGGGAGGAACAGATACGCAGTATTTT. Translated: CASSSGAGGTDTQYF.